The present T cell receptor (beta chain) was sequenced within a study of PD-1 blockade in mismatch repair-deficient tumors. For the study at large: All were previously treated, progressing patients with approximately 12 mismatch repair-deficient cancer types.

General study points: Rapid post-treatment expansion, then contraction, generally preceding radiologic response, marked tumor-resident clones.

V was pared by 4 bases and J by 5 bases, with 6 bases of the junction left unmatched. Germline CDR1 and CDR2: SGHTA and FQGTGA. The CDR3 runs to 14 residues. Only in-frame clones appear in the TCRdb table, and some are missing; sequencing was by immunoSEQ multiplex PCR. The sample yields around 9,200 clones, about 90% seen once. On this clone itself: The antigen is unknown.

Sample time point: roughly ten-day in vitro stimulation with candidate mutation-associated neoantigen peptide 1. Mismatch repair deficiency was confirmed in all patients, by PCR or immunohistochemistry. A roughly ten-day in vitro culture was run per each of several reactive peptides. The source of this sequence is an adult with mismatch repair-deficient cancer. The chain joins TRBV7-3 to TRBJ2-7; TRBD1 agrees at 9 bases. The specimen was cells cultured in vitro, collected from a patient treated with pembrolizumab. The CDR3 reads CASSSDRGADEQYF. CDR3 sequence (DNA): TGTGCCAGCAGCTCGGACAGGGGTGCCGACGAGCAGTACTTC.